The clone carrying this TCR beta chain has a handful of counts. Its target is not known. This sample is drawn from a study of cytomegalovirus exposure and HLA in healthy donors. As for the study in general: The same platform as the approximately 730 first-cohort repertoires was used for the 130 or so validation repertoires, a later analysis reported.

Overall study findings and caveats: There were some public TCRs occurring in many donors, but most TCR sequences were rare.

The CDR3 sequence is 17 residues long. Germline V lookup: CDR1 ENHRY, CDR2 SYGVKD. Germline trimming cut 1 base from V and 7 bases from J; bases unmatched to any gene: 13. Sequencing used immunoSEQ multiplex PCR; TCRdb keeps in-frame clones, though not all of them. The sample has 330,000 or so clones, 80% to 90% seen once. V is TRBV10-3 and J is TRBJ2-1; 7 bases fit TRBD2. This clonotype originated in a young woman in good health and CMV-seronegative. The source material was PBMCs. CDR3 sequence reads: CAISEWASGKQKNEQFF. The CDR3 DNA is TGTGCCATCAGTGAGTGGGCTAGCGGTAAACAGAAGAATGAGCAGTTCTTC.